The 27 T cell receptor beta chains given below trace back to one sample, sequenced in a study of T cell repertoires in aging, cancer and after chemotherapy. The template was genomic DNA from peripheral blood, not RNA. A mixed TRB-A/B primer pool amplified rearranged TRB by multiplex touch-down PCR. MiXCR, run by TCRdb on the multiplex PCR reads, gives a single entry per CDR3 protein. The sample yields over 9,000 distinct CDR3 sequences, 24% seen once. Specimen: blood. These TCRs come from a human donor in good health.

The chain uses TRBV28 and TRBJ2-7, with D possibly TRBD1 on 5 matching bases. Germline CDR1 reads MDHEN; CDR2 reads SYDVKM. V was trimmed by 9 bases and J by 4 bases, leaving 13 bases between them. The CDR3 is made up of 12 amino acids. The CDR3 sequence: CASTQGTYEQYF. In nucleotides, the CDR3 is TGTGCCAGTACCCAGGGTACTTACGAGCAGTACTTC.

The CDR3 DNA is TGTGCCAGCAGCTTGGTCGGCCTCTCCTACAATGAGCAGTTCTTC. Translated, it gives CASSLVGLSYNEQFF. V usage is TRBV5-4 and J usage is TRBJ2-1; D call uncertain. V was trimmed by 0 bases and J by 0 bases, leaving 7 bases between them. The CDR3 spans 15 residues. The V gene's germline CDR1 is SGHNT and CDR2 YYREEE (reference sequence).

This clonotype was seen a few times. This rearrangement joins TRBV20-1 to TRBJ2-7; unclear D gene. This CDR3 comprises 13 residues. Between the trimmed V and J ends, which lost 3 bases and 7 bases, there was a span of 16 bases. Per germline, CDR1 DFQATT and CDR2 SNEGSKA (reference sequence). The chain's CDR3 is CSARSPLLVEQYF. For the CDR3, the DNA is TGCAGTGCTAGGTCCCCCCTCTTAGTTGAGCAGTACTTC.

This clonotype was counted only a few times. V and J are TRBV5-5 and TRBJ1-3; D unresolved. V was cut by 0 bases and J by 0 bases, with 13 bases left in between. Germline CDR1 is SGHKS and CDR2 is YYEKEE (reference sequence). The CDR3 runs 17 residues. CDR3 protein: CASSLVGWWSSGNTIYF. DNA of the CDR3: TGTGCCAGCAGCTTGGTAGGATGGTGGAGCTCTGGAAACACCATATATTTT.

In this sample, this clonotype turned up a few times. The chain recombines TRBV12-3 or TRBV12-4 with TRBJ1-2; tentatively, D is TRBD1 (5 bases). The CDR3 is made up of 15 amino acids. The V end lost 2 bases, the J end lost 2 bases, and 12 bases lay between the germline ends. CDR3 in DNA: TGTGCCAGCAGTTTATATGGGGGGGTAAACTATGGCTACACCTTC. This sequence encodes CASSLYGGVNYGYTF.

About this clonotype: As the CDR3 is not closed by the conserved phenylalanine or tryptophan, this likely results from a read error. Because the CDR3's place on the DNA is in doubt, the DNA is left out and the CDR3 is given as listed by TCRdb. The chain carries TRBV11-2 and TRBJ1-4; the listed D gene, TRBD1, was not tested against the DNA. The CDR3 contains 16 residues when both ends are counted. Germline V gene lookup returns CDR1 SGHAT and CDR2 FQNNGV. The CDR3 region is CASSQAGGLYGERVFY.

By share, this clonotype ranks as medium-sized. The chain employs TRBV7-2 and TRBJ2-5; 7 bases are a match to TRBD2. J was trimmed by 5 bases and V by 1 base; bases with no gene match: 1. The V gene's germline CDR1 is SGHTA and CDR2 FQGNSA. CDR3 length: 13 amino acids. The CDR3 loop reads CASSLGRGETQYF. The DNA for the CDR3 is TGTGCCAGCAGCTTAGGGCGGGGGGAGACCCAGTACTTC.

The chain uses TRBV20-1 and TRBJ2-7; the match to TRBD1 covers 12 bases. This CDR3 is built from 15 residues. The trim removed 2 bases at V and 8 bases at J, leaving 10 bases unmatched. Germline V gives CDR1 DFQATT, CDR2 SNEGSKA (reference sequence). DNA for the CDR3: TGCAGTGCTAGACCCGCCGGGACAGGGGGCAGGCAGCAGTACTTC. Its translation: CSARPAGTGGRQQYF.

The chain combines TRBV5-1 with TRBJ2-2; 7 bases line up with TRBD2. Germline CDR1 and CDR2: SGHRS and YFSETQ. V was pared by 2 bases and J by 3 bases, with 4 bases of the junction left unmatched. The CDR3 is made up of 15 amino acids. DNA of the CDR3: TGCGCCAGCAGCTTAGTTCTAGCGGACACCGGGGAGCTGTTTTTT. This translates into CASSLVLADTGELFF.

V is TRBV12-3 or TRBV12-4 and J is TRBJ2-7; 12 nucleotides match TRBD2. The length of the CDR3 is 18 residues. CDR3 protein: CASGLAQQGLAGTYEQYF. The CDR3 coding sequence is TGTGCTAGTGGTTTGGCACAACAGGGACTAGCGGGCACCTACGAGCAGTACTTC.

This chain joins TRBV5-3 and TRBJ1-1; tentative D call: TRBD1 (5 bases). TRBV5-3 is annotated as an ORF whose role is uncertain. Trimming took off 5 bases at V and 0 bases at J, with 11 bases between the two ends. The CDR3 has 14 residues. In nucleotides, the CDR3 is TGTGCCAGAAGTCCCGACAGAATGAACACTGAAGCTTTCTTT. This gives the protein CARSPDRMNTEAFF.

This rearrangement joins TRBV2 to TRBJ2-3; D uncertain. V lost 1 base and J lost 5, with 4 bases in between. There are 12 residues in the CDR3. From germline, CDR1 is SNHLY and CDR2 FYNNEI. CDR3 coding DNA: TGTGCCAGCAGTGAAGATATAGATACGCAGTATTTT. This codes for CASSEDIDTQYF.

The V gene is TRBV10-3, the J gene TRBJ2-5, with TRBD1 matching over 9 bases. Trimming took 7 bases from V and 4 from J; bases not matched to a gene: 7. This CDR3 has 14 residues. Germline values: CDR1 ENHRY, CDR2 SYGVKD. CDR3: CAIKRGDRAETQYF. CDR3 bases: TGTGCCATCAAGAGGGGGGACAGGGCAGAGACCCAGTACTTC.

The chain carries TRBV27 and TRBJ1-2; 10 bases map to TRBD1. There are 15 residues in the CDR3. Trimming cost V 0 bases and J 3 bases; bases outside gene matches: 1. CDR1 MNHEY and CDR2 SMNVEV come from the germline V gene (reference sequence). DNA of the CDR3: TGTGCCAGCAGTTTATCGGGACAGGGGCACTATGGCTACACCTTC. Amino acids: CASSLSGQGHYGYTF.

This clonotype was recorded a few times. The rearrangement joins TRBV7-2 to TRBJ2-2; D is possibly TRBD2 (6 bases). The ends were cut back, 5 bases at V and 4 bases at J, with 11 bases in the middle. Germline-derived CDR1 and CDR2 are SGHTA and FQGNSA. The CDR3 consists of 14 residues. This CDR3 reads CASSPTGVTGELFF. The CDR3 DNA sequence: TGTGCCAGCAGCCCGACGGGGGTCACCGGGGAGCTGTTTTTT. Together with reference TRBV7-2 and TRBJ2-2, the CDR3 gives the full variable domain: GAGVSQSPSNKVTEKGKDVELRCDPISGHTALYWYRQSLGQGLEFLIYFQGNSAPDKSGLPSDRFSAERTGGSVSTLTIQRTQQEDSAVYLCASSPTGVTGELFFGEGSRLTVL.

V gene TRBV25-1 combines with J gene TRBJ2-2, with D maybe TRBD1 (6 bases). Trimming stripped 6 bases from V and 7 bases from J, with 12 bases between. Germline assignment: CDR1 MGHDK and CDR2 SYGVNS. The CDR3 contains 13 residues. The CDR3 reads CASRTGSGGELFF. The CDR3, as DNA: TGTGCCAGCAGGACAGGCTCTGGCGGGGAGCTGTTTTTT.

V usage is TRBV20-1 and J usage is TRBJ1-2; D ambiguous. Per the germline V gene, CDR1 is DFQATT and CDR2 is SNEGSKA (reference sequence). This CDR3 has 14 residues. Trimming cost V 0 bases and J 3 bases, with 11 bases left between them. The CDR3: CSAREGRVDYGYTF. Written as DNA, the CDR3 is TGCAGTGCTAGAGAGGGTAGGGTAGACTATGGCTACACCTTC.

The genes are TRBV6-5 and TRBJ2-7; D tentatively fits TRBD1 or TRBD2 (6 bases each). V was clipped by 6 bases and J by 7 bases, with 19 bases between them. CDR1 is MNHEY and CDR2 is SVGAGI in the germline V gene. The CDR3 contains 14 residues. CDR3 protein: CASRPLGGFGEQYF. CDR3 DNA sequence: TGTGCCAGCAGACCTTTAGGGGGGTTCGGGGAGCAGTACTTC.

As for this clonotype: It may be a read error: a sequence one base away is much more abundant. The gene calls are TRBV7-2 and TRBJ1-2; weak D call: TRBD1 (5 bases). The germline CDR1 and CDR2 sequences are SGHTA and FQGNSA. The ends were cut back, 3 bases at V and 9 bases at J, with 11 bases in the middle. CDR3 size: 12 residues. The CDR3 DNA sequence: TGTGCCAGCAGCTTGGACATAGCGTGCTACACCTTC. It is translated as CASSLDIACYTF.

This clonotype is termed medium-sized. The chain uses TRBV19 and TRBJ1-1; D is undetermined. Trimming cost V 1 base and J 10 bases, with 10 bases left between them. Germline assignment: CDR1 LNHDA and CDR2 SQIVND (reference sequence). The CDR3 runs to 12 residues. CDR3 protein: CASSIASARAFF. For the CDR3, the DNA is TGTGCCAGTAGTATAGCGAGCGCGAGAGCTTTCTTT.

The CDR3 loop reads CASSQDSRRNTGELFF. CDR3 DNA: TGCGCCAGCAGCCAAGACTCCCGAAGGAACACCGGGGAGCTGTTTTTT. This chain links TRBV4-1 with TRBJ2-2; D ambiguous. Germline V gene sequence: CDR1 MGHRA, CDR2 YSYEKL. V lost 0 bases, J lost 1 base, and 9 bases lay in between. This CDR3 has 16 residues.

The chain employs TRBV6-2 or TRBV6-3 and TRBJ2-3; TRBD2 matches at 9 bases. The CDR3 is made up of 18 amino acids. J lost 6 bases, V lost 2 bases, and 15 bases had no gene match. From germline, CDR1 is MNHEY and CDR2 SVGEGT. The CDR3 region is CASSYKGRGGGAADTQYF. In DNA form, the CDR3 reads TGTGCCAGCAGTTACAAGGGACGTGGCGGGGGGGCCGCGGATACGCAGTATTTT.

The table lists this clonotype with a few counts. The rearrangement joins TRBV6-1 to TRBJ2-1, with 8 nucleotides matching TRBD1. The CDR3 is made up of 14 amino acids. The V gene end was trimmed by 11 bases and the J gene end by 4 bases; junction bases not matched to a gene: 10. Germline V gene lookup returns CDR1 MNHNS and CDR2 SASEGT. This CDR3 is CAVGGQAGYNEQFF. In DNA, the CDR3 is TGTGCCGTCGGGGGACAGGCAGGGTACAATGAGCAGTTCTTC.

The chain uses TRBV6-5 and TRBJ2-1; a weak D match, TRBD2 (6 bases). V lost 7 bases and J lost 6, with 13 bases in between. The CDR3 is 13 amino acids. Germline V lookup: CDR1 MNHEY, CDR2 SVGAGI. CDR3 sequence: CASIDSGVNEQFF. The CDR3 nucleotides are TGTGCCAGCATCGATTCGGGGGTCAATGAGCAGTTCTTC.

This chain uses TRBV5-1 with TRBJ1-1; TRBD1 matches 9 bases. This CDR3 region has 14 residues. Germline trimming cut 2 bases from V and 13 bases from J; bases unmatched to any gene: 12. Germline values: CDR1 SGHRS, CDR2 YFSETQ. The CDR3 nucleotides read TGCGCCAGCAGCTTTGACCGGGACAGGGATAATCTTTTCTTT. This codes for CASSFDRDRDNLFF.

This clonotype has just a few counts. This rearrangement joins TRBV6-2 or TRBV6-3 to TRBJ1-1; D might be TRBD1 (6 bases). V gave up 1 base and J gave up 9 bases, with 9 bases separating them. The CDR3 totals 12 residues. The germline CDR1 and CDR2 sequences are MNHEY and SVGEGT. CDR3 bases: TGTGCCAGCAGTTACTTAACAGGGAAAGCTTTCTTT. It specifies CASSYLTGKAFF.

This clonotype was seen a handful of times. In DNA, the CDR3 is TGTGCCAGCAGGGGGGCTTCTGGGGCCAACGTCCTGACTTTC. As protein: CASRGASGANVLTF. The chain has TRBV6-5 and TRBJ2-6; D is perhaps TRBD1 (6 bases). Per germline, CDR1 MNHEY and CDR2 SVGAGI. The CDR3 has 14 amino acids. With 6 bases removed from V and 1 base from J, the gap between germline ends came to 7 bases.